These T cell receptor beta chains were read from a single sample in a study of shared clonotypes between healthy human individuals. Using immunoSEQ multiplex PCR, the repertoire was profiled, and TCRdb retains in-frame clones only, with some absent. The sample carries approximately 2,000,000 clones, 85% to 95% recorded once. The sequenced material came from naive CD4+ T cells from PBMCs. The receptors were sampled from a young man in good health. Some clones in this sample may be carry-over from other donors' samples. Each CDR3 is given with its conserved first and last residue. The order of the fields is V gene, clone size, J gene, D gene, CDR3 protein, CDR3 DNA. A D gene is named only where the DNA matches it firmly. For some rows the clone size is stated as once, few or many, or as a class when expanded; others skip it.

V gene: TRBV6-5; clone size: NA; J gene: TRBJ2-1; D gene: NA; CDR3 protein: CASSLHNEQFF; CDR3 DNA: TGTGCCAGCAGTTTACACAATGAGCAGTTCTTC
V gene: TRBV10-3; clone size: NA; J gene: TRBJ1-1; D gene: NA; CDR3 protein: CAIGGGAFF; CDR3 DNA: TGTGCCATCGGGGGGGGAGCTTTCTTT
V gene: TRBV28; clone size: once; J gene: TRBJ2-3; D gene: TRBD2; CDR3 protein: CASSLLAGPTDTQYF; CDR3 DNA: TGTGCCAGCAGTTTACTAGCGGGCCCCACAGATACGCAGTATTTT
V gene: TRBV5-5; clone size: once; J gene: TRBJ2-3; D gene: TRBD2; CDR3 protein: CASSPMMSSGRSTDTQYF; CDR3 DNA: TGTGCCAGCAGCCCTATGATGTCTAGCGGTAGAAGCACAGATACGCAGTATTTT
V gene: TRBV18; clone size: NA; J gene: TRBJ1-4; D gene: NA; CDR3 protein: CASSPVTGRGEKLFF; CDR3 DNA: TGTGCCAGCTCACCTGTCACGGGGAGAGGCGAAAAACTGTTTTTT
V gene: TRBV5-1; clone size: once; J gene: TRBJ1-1; D gene: NA; CDR3 protein: CASSLRGQMNTEAFF; CDR3 DNA: TGCGCCAGCAGCTTACGGGGGCAAATGAACACTGAAGCTTTCTTT
V gene: TRBV19; clone size: NA; J gene: TRBJ2-5; D gene: NA; CDR3 protein: CASSKVRDQETQYF; CDR3 DNA: TGTGCCAGTAGTAAAGTAAGGGACCAAGAGACCCAGTACTTC
V gene: TRBV6-5; clone size: NA; J gene: TRBJ2-1; D gene: TRBD2; CDR3 protein: CASSYSITGGTFEQFF; CDR3 DNA: TGTGCCAGCAGTTACTCGATAACGGGAGGAACATTCGAGCAGTTCTTC
V gene: TRBV29-1; clone size: NA; J gene: TRBJ2-7; D gene: TRBD2; CDR3 protein: CSAKGLAEHYEQYF; CDR3 DNA: TGCAGCGCTAAGGGACTAGCGGAACACTACGAGCAGTACTTC
V gene: TRBV7-9; clone size: NA; J gene: TRBJ2-4; D gene: NA; CDR3 protein: CASSLWALQVQYF; CDR3 DNA: TGTGCCAGCAGCCTTTGGGCCCTACAGGTTCAGTACTTC
V gene: TRBV18; clone size: NA; J gene: TRBJ2-7; D gene: TRBD2; CDR3 protein: CASSPLPSGGGSSYEQYF; CDR3 DNA: TGTGCCAGCTCACCACTGCCCTCCGGCGGGGGGAGCTCCTACGAGCAGTACTTC
V gene: TRBV4-3; clone size: NA; J gene: TRBJ2-1; D gene: TRBD1; CDR3 protein: CASSQGGQGSYNEQFF; CDR3 DNA: TGCGCCAGCAGCCAAGGTGGACAGGGCTCCTACAATGAGCAGTTCTTC
V gene: TRBV2; clone size: NA; J gene: TRBJ1-1; D gene: NA; CDR3 protein: CASRLEFRLTETFF; CDR3 DNA: TGTGCCAGCAGATTGGAGTTCAGACTCACTGAAACTTTCTTT
V gene: TRBV6-5; clone size: once; J gene: TRBJ1-6; D gene: NA; CDR3 protein: CASSSTHNSPLHF; CDR3 DNA: TGTGCCAGCAGTTCGACGCACAATTCACCCCTCCACTTT
V gene: TRBV7-9; clone size: NA; J gene: TRBJ1-4; D gene: TRBD1; CDR3 protein: CASSQRQGNEKLFF; CDR3 DNA: TGTGCCAGCAGCCAGAGACAGGGGAATGAAAAACTGTTTTTT
V gene: TRBV7-2; clone size: NA; J gene: TRBJ2-7; D gene: NA; CDR3 protein: CASSPDRYSYEQYF; CDR3 DNA: TGTGCCAGCAGCCCCGACAGGTACTCCTACGAGCAGTACTTC
V gene: TRBV7-2; clone size: NA; J gene: TRBJ2-2; D gene: NA; CDR3 protein: CASSLDRVVGELFF; CDR3 DNA: TGTGCCAGCAGCTTAGATAGGGTGGTGGGGGAGCTGTTTTTT
V gene: TRBV9; clone size: NA; J gene: TRBJ2-5; D gene: NA; CDR3 protein: CASSRVGRETQYF; CDR3 DNA: TGTGCCAGCAGCCGCGTTGGGAGGGAGACCCAGTACTTC
V gene: TRBV6-4; clone size: NA; J gene: TRBJ2-2; D gene: NA; CDR3 protein: CASSQTRAGELFF; CDR3 DNA: TGTGCCAGCAGCCAGACTCGGGCCGGGGAGCTGTTTTTT
V gene: TRBV2; clone size: NA; J gene: TRBJ1-1; D gene: NA; CDR3 protein: CASSGTDRNTEAFF; CDR3 DNA: TGTGCCAGCAGTGGGACAGATAGGAACACTGAAGCTTTCTTT
V gene: TRBV7-9; clone size: NA; J gene: TRBJ2-5; D gene: NA; CDR3 protein: CASSFGTQYF; CDR3 DNA: TGTGCCAGCAGCTTTGGGACCCAGTACTTC
V gene: TRBV19; clone size: NA; J gene: TRBJ2-7; D gene: NA; CDR3 protein: CASSLSPRGNEQYF; CDR3 DNA: TGTGCCAGTAGTCTCTCCCCAAGGGGCAACGAGCAGTACTTC
V gene: TRBV4-2; clone size: NA; J gene: TRBJ2-1; D gene: TRBD2; CDR3 protein: CASSQVNRLAVYNEQFF; CDR3 DNA: TGTGCCAGCAGCCAAGTGAATCGACTAGCGGTTTACAATGAGCAGTTCTTC
V gene: TRBV29-1; clone size: NA; J gene: TRBJ2-1; D gene: NA; CDR3 protein: CSVRGDNEQFF; CDR3 DNA: TGCAGCGTCAGGGGGGACAATGAGCAGTTCTTC
V gene: TRBV5-1; clone size: NA; J gene: TRBJ2-3; D gene: TRBD1; CDR3 protein: CASSLAAQGAPDTQYF; CDR3 DNA: TGCGCCAGCAGCTTGGCGGCCCAGGGGGCCCCAGATACGCAGTATTTT
V gene: TRBV18; clone size: NA; J gene: TRBJ1-5; D gene: NA; CDR3 protein: CASSPGVNQPQHF; CDR3 DNA: TGTGCCAGCTCCCCGGGGGTAAATCAGCCCCAGCATTTT
V gene: TRBV5-4; clone size: once; J gene: TRBJ1-4; D gene: NA; CDR3 protein: CASSPGARGAIGKLFF; CDR3 DNA: TGTGCCAGCAGCCCCGGTGCACGGGGGGCCATCGGAAAACTGTTTTTT
V gene: TRBV5-6; clone size: NA; J gene: TRBJ2-1; D gene: TRBD2; CDR3 protein: CASSYNLGLAGVHNEQFF; CDR3 DNA: TGTGCCAGCAGCTACAACCTGGGACTAGCGGGAGTCCACAATGAGCAGTTCTTC
V gene: TRBV5-5; clone size: NA; J gene: TRBJ2-3; D gene: TRBD1; CDR3 protein: CASSPRDRGPDTQYF; CDR3 DNA: TGTGCCAGCAGCCCCCGGGACAGGGGGCCAGATACGCAGTATTTT